Sequencing of this TCR beta chain was carried out in a study of post-analysis software for immune sequencing data. General observations from the study: Roughly five TRBV segments appeared more often in patients than in controls, and TRBV5-6, TRBV5-1 and TRBV20-1 were among these.

Prepared TCR beta cDNA libraries contained unique molecular identifiers. TCRdb reprocessed the PCR reads via MiXCR and lists one record per CDR3 protein. The profile shows about 800,000 distinct CDR3 sequences, roughly 30% of them singletons. This clonotype was seen a few times. Its specificity is unknown. A clone one base away is much larger, so this may be a read error. The CDR3 length is 13 residues. V was shortened by 7 bases and J by 2 bases, with 11 bases between the two germline ends. Germline V gene data show CDR1 as SGHVS and CDR2 as FQNEAQ. Source material: blood. The receptor was derived from a girl under 18 with multiple sclerosis. The chain combines TRBV7-8 with TRBJ2-5, with a tentative D call TRBD1 (6 bases). The CDR3 here is CASNRDIQETQYF. DNA for the CDR3: TGTGCCAGCAACCGGGACATTCAAGAGACCCAGTACTTC.